This TCR beta chain originates from a study of T cells after yellow fever vaccination. Germline V lookup: CDR1 MNHNS, CDR2 SASEGT. The CDR3 loop spans 12 amino acids. TCRdb analysed the 5' RACE reads with MiXCR anew, one entry per CDR3 protein. The sample contains 250,000 or so distinct CDR3 sequences, about 3.9% of which appear only once. J is TRBJ2-3 and V is TRBV6-1, with unresolved D. This sequence was found in a man between 18 and 29 years old who received the YFV17D yellow fever vaccine. Sequenced here: PBMCs, sampled 15 days after the yellow fever booster vaccination. The CDR3 bases are TGTGTCGTCGGCGGATTCACAGATACGCAGTATTTT. Protein: CVVGGFTDTQYF.